The T cell receptor beta chain described here comes from a study of blood T cell repertoires in COVID-19. Cohort placement rested on clinical history that participants reported themselves. Looked up from germline, CDR1 is GTSNPN and CDR2 is SVGIG (reference sequence). Unmatched junction bases numbered 7, after V lost 3 bases and J lost 5 bases. The CDR3 loop spans 14 amino acids. The method was immunoSEQ multiplex PCR; TCRdb's version includes in-frame clones alone and lacks a portion of them. The sample includes 200,000 to 250,000 clones, 86% of them seen just once. The source is a man between 35 and 55 years old who had recovered from COVID-19. The V call is TRBV30, the J call TRBJ2-7, with 10 nucleotides matching TRBD1. The specimen sequenced was PBMCs or T cells enriched from blood (not recorded which). In DNA form, the CDR3 reads TGTGCCTGGAGGTTGGGACAGGGGTTACACGAGCAGTACTTC. Protein product: CAWRLGQGLHEQYF.